A single sample is the source of the 9 T cell receptor beta chains below, sequenced in a study of high-grade serous ovarian cancer treatment subgroups (dated by TCRdb to the early 2020s). Tumor samples were collected prior to definitive surgery or chemotherapy. The library was produced with the immunoSEQ multiplex PCR assay. Held by TCRdb, this immuneACCESS table contains in-frame sequences only and omits some clones. Under half of the omission traces to an unresolved V gene where checked; the cause of the rest is unknown. For this sample the table gives about 1,900 clones, of which roughly 87% were detected only once. Roughly an eighth of the sample is in the top ten clones. The sample was tumor tissue. The receptor source for this set is a human donor with high-grade serous ovarian cancer.

The chain links TRBV11-3 to TRBJ1-6; perhaps TRBD1 as D (5 bases). Between the trimmed V and J ends, which lost 3 bases and 6 bases, there was a span of 9 bases. There are 14 residues in the CDR3. Germline CDR1 and CDR2: SGHNT and YENEEA. The CDR3 DNA sequence: TGTGCCAGCAGCTTCGGGACGGTTAATTCACCCCTCCACTTT. This gives the protein CASSFGTVNSPLHF. Full variable domain (rest looked up from reference TRBV11-3 and TRBJ1-6): EAGVVQSPRYKIIEKKQPVAFWCNPISGHNTLYWYLQNLGQGPELLIRYENEEAVDDSQLPKDRFSAERLKGVDSTLKIQPAELGDSAVYLCASSFGTVNSPLHFGNGTRLTVT.

The V call is TRBV7-2, the J call TRBJ2-7; D perhaps matches TRBD1 (8 bases). The ends were cut back, 5 bases at V and 7 bases at J, with 21 bases in the middle. Germline loops: CDR1 SGHTA, CDR2 FQGNSA. The CDR3 length is 15 residues. This chain's CDR3 is CASSADRGSGGEQYF. Written as DNA, the CDR3 is TGTGCCAGCAGCGCTGACAGGGGCTCCGGGGGGGAGCAGTACTTC.

In nucleotides, the CDR3 is TGTGCCACCAGCAAACCTACCACCAATTACAATGAGCAGTTCTTC. It yields the protein CATSKPTTNYNEQFF. The chain joins TRBV15 to TRBJ2-1; D is ambiguous. The CDR3 runs 15 residues. Germline V gene lookup returns CDR1 LNHNV and CDR2 YYDKDF (reference sequence). Trimming pared 4 bases from V and 4 bases from J, leaving 14 bases between.

In its sample, this clone was seen once. The chain employs TRBV7-3 and TRBJ2-2; 8 positions match TRBD2. V lost 1 base and J lost 6; bases outside the gene matches: 7. The CDR3 covers 16 residues. The germline V gene has CDR1 SGHTA and CDR2 FQGTGA. The chain's CDR3 is CASSLIVSGEAGELFF. CDR3 nucleotides: TGTGCCAGCAGCTTAATAGTTAGCGGGGAGGCCGGGGAGCTGTTTTTT.

V is TRBV5-1 and J is TRBJ2-7; 9 bases are shared with TRBD1. The CDR3 contains 15 residues. V lost 0 bases to trimming and J lost 2 bases; unmatched junction nucleotides: 3. The V gene's germline CDR1 is SGHRS and CDR2 YFSETQ. The CDR3 region has the DNA TGCGCCAGCAGCTTGGAACAGGGGGCCCCCTACGAGCAGTACTTC. This gives the protein CASSLEQGAPYEQYF.

This clone was seen only a few times. The V and J genes are TRBV7-6 and TRBJ2-7; D is possibly TRBD1 (6 bases). CDR3 size: 14 residues. Germline assignment: CDR1 SGHVS and CDR2 FNYEAQ. The V and J ends lost 3 bases and 5 bases respectively, with 14 bases between them. The CDR3 protein is CASSFEGVADEQYF. The CDR3 DNA reads TGTGCCAGCAGCTTTGAGGGGGTGGCGGACGAGCAGTACTTC.

The rearrangement joins TRBV11-2 to TRBJ1-3, with D tentatively TRBD1 (5 bases). CDR1 and CDR2 from the germline V gene are SGHAT and FQNNGV. CDR3 length: 18 amino acids. The V end lost 0 bases, the J end lost 0 bases, and 15 bases lay between the germline ends. The CDR3 region has the DNA TGTGCCAGCAGCTTAGACGGGGGTGGGAGACACTCTGGAAACACCATATATTTT. This gives the protein CASSLDGGGRHSGNTIYF.

The rearrangement links TRBV5-4 to TRBJ1-1, with TRBD1 as a possible D gene (6 bases). V shed 1 base and J shed 5 bases, with 15 bases lying between them. This CDR3 spans 15 amino acids. Germline CDR1 SGHNT, CDR2 YYREEE (reference sequence). CDR3 sequence (DNA): TGTGCCAGCAGCTTGTATGGGTTTAGGGGGACTGAAGCTTTCTTT. Translated: CASSLYGFRGTEAFF.

The chain is built from TRBV4-1 and TRBJ2-1; TRBD2 agrees at 9 bases. V lost 1 base and J lost 4; bases outside the gene matches: 2. Germline V gene sequence: CDR1 MGHRA, CDR2 YSYEKL. This CDR3 has 15 amino acids. The DNA of the CDR3 is TGCGCCAGCAGCCAAGGGACTAGCGTATACAATGAGCAGTTCTTC. Translating it yields CASSQGTSVYNEQFF.